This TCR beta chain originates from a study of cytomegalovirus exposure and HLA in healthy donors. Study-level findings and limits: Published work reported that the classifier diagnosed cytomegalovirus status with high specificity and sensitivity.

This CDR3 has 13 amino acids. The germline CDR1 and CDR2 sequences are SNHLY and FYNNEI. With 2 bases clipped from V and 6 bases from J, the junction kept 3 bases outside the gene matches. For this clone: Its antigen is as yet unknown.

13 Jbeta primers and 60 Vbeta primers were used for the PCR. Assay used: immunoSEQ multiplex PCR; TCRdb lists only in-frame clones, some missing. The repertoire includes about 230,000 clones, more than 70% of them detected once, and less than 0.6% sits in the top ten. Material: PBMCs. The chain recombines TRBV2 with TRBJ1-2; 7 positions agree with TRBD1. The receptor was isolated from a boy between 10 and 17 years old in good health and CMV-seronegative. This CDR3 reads CASSEQGVDGYTF. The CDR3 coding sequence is TGTGCCAGCAGTGAACAGGGGGTAGATGGCTACACCTTC.